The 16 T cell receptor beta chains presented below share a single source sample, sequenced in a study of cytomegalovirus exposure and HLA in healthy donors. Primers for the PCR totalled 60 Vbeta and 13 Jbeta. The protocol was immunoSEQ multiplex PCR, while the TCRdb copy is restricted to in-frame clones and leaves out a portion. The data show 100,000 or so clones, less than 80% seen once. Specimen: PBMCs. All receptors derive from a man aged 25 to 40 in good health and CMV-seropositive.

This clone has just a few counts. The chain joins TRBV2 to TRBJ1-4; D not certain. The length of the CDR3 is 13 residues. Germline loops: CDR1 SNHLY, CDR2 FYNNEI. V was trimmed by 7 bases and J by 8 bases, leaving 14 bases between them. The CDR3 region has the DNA TGTGCCAGCACTGTAGGATTGAGGGAAAAACTGTTTTTT. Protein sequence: CASTVGLREKLFF. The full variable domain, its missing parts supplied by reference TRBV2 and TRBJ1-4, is EPEVTQTPSHQVTQMGQEVILRCVPISNHLYFYWYRQILGQKVEFLVSFYNNEISEKSEIFDDQFSVERPDGSNFTLKIRSTKLEDSAMYFCASTVGLREKLFFGSGTQLSVL.

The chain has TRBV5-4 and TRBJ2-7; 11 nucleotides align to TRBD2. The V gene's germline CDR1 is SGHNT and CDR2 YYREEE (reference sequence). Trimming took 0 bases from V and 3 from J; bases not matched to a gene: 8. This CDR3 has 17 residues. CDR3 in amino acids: CASSLASGGYGVYEQYF. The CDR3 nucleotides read TGTGCCAGCAGCTTGGCTAGCGGGGGGTATGGGGTCTACGAGCAGTACTTC.

The CDR3 sequence: CASGPGQGGSGANVLTF. CDR3 nucleotide sequence: TGCGCCTCCGGTCCGGGACAGGGAGGGTCTGGGGCCAACGTCCTGACTTTC. The chain employs TRBV5-1 and TRBJ2-6; TRBD1 agrees at 9 bases. The CDR3 has 17 amino acids. V trimming: 10 bases; J trimming: 1 base; junction bases outside the gene matches: 12. Germline CDR1 SGHRS, CDR2 YFSETQ.

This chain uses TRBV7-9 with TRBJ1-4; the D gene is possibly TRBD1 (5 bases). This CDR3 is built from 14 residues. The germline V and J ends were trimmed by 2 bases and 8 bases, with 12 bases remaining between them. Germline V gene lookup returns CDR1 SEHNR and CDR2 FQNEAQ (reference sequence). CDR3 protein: CASSLIQGSEKLFF. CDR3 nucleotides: TGTGCCAGCAGCTTAATTCAGGGAAGCGAAAAACTGTTTTTT.

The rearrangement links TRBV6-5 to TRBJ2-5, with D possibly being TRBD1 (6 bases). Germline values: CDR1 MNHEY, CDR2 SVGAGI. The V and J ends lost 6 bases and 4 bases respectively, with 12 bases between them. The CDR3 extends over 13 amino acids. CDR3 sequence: CASRVTGGETQYF. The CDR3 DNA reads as TGTGCCAGCAGGGTGACAGGCGGAGAGACCCAGTACTTC.

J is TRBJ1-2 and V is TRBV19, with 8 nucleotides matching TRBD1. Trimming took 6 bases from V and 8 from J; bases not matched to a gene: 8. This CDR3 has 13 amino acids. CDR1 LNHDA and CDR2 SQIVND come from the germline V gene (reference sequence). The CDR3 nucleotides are TGTGCCAGTAGCTTCTCTTGGACAGGGGGCTACACCTTC. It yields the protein CASSFSWTGGYTF.

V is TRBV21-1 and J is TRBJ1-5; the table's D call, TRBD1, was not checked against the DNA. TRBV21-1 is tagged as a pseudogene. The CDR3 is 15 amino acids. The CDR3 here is CASSKGGTGNQPQHF. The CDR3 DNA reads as TGTGCCAGCAGCAAAGGGGGGACAGGAAATCAGCCCCAGCATTTT.

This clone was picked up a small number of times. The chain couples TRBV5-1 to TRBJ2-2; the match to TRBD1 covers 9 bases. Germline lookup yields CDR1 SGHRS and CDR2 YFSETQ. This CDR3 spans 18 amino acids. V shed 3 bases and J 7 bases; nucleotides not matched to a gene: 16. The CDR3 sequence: CASSSGGSRDRVSGELFF. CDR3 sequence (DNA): TGCGCCAGCAGCTCTGGTGGGTCCCGGGACAGGGTCAGCGGGGAGCTGTTTTTT. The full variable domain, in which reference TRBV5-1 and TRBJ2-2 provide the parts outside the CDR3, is KAGVTQTPRYLIKTRGQQVTLSCSPISGHRSVSWYQQTPGQGLQFLFEYFSETQRNKGNFPGRFSGRQFSNSRSEMNVSTLELGDSALYLCASSSGGSRDRVSGELFFGEGSRLTVL.

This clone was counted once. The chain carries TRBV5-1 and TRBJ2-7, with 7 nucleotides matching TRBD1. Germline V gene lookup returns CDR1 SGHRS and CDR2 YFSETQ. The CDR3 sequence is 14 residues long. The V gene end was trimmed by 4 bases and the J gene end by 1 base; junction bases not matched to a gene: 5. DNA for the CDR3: TGCGCCAGCAGCCCCCGGGACAGTTCCTACGAGCAGTACTTC. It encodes CASSPRDSSYEQYF. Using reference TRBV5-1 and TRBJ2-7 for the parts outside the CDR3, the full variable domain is KAGVTQTPRYLIKTRGQQVTLSCSPISGHRSVSWYQQTPGQGLQFLFEYFSETQRNKGNFPGRFSGRQFSNSRSEMNVSTLELGDSALYLCASSPRDSSYEQYFGPGTRLTVT.

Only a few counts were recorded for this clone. CDR3 in DNA: TGTGCCAGCAGCGTAGGCCCGGCAGGGAACACCGGGGAGCTGTTTTTT. Its translation: CASSVGPAGNTGELFF. The rearrangement joins TRBV9 to TRBJ2-2; D is unresolved. Germline values: CDR1 SGDLS, CDR2 YYNGEE. CDR3 size: 16 residues. V lost 0 bases and J 1 base, leaving 10 bases between the germline ends.

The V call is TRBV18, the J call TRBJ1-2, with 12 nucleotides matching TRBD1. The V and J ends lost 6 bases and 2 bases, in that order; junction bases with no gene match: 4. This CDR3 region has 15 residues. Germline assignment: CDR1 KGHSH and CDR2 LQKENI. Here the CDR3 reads CASSRGTGGNYGYTF. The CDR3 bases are TGTGCCAGCTCTCGAGGGACAGGGGGCAACTATGGCTACACCTTC.

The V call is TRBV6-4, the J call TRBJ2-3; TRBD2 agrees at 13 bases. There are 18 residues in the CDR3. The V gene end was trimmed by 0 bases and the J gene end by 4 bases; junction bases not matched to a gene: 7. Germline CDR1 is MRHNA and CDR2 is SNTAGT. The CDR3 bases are TGTGCCAGCAGTGACTCACCGACTAGCGGGGGGTTTGCAGATACGCAGTATTTT. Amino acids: CASSDSPTSGGFADTQYF.

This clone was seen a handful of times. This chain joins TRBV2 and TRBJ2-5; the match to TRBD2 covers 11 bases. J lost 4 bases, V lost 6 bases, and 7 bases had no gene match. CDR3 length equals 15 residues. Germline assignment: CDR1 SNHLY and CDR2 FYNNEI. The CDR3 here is CASSRPTSGGETQYF. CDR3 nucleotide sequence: TGTGCCAGCAGCCGACCAACTAGCGGGGGAGAGACCCAGTACTTC.

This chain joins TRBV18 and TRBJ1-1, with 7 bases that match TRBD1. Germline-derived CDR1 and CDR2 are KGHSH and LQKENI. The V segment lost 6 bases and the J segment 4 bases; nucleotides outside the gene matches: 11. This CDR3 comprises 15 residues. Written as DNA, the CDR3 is TGTGCCAGCTCGCGCACACAGGGGTCGGGCACTGAAGCTTTCTTT. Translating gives CASSRTQGSGTEAFF. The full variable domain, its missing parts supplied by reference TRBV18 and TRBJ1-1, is NAGVMQNPRHLVRRRGQEARLRCSPMKGHSHVYWYRQLPEEGLKFMVYLQKENIIDESGMPKERFSAEFPKEGPSILRIQQVVRGDSAAYFCASSRTQGSGTEAFFGQGTRLTVV.

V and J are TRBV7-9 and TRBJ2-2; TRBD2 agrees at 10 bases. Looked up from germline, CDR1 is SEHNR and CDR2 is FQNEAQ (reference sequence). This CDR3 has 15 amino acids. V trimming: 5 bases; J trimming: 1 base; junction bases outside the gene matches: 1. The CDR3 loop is CASSPSGGNTGELFF. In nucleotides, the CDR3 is TGTGCCAGCAGCCCTAGCGGGGGGAACACCGGGGAGCTGTTTTTT.

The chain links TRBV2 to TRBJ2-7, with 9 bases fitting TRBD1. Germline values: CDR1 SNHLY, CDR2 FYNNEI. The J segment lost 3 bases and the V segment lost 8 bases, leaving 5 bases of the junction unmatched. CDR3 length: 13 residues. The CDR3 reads CASEGQGGYEQYF. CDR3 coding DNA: TGTGCCAGCGAGGGACAGGGTGGCTACGAGCAGTACTTC.